Given below is one T cell receptor (beta chain) in context. Its antigen is unidentified. The data derive from a study of blood T cells in healthy people across ages. Regarding the study as a whole: Donors of long life had a larger count of naive CD4+ cells and greater diversity than aged donors.

The germline V gene has CDR1 LGHNA and CDR2 YNFKEQ. V shed 0 bases, J shed 6 bases, and the junction held 6 bases outside the gene matches. This CDR3 spans 16 amino acids. Peripheral blood samples of approximately 10 milliliters were drawn from each donor. Sample-barcoded 5' priming and a J-beta primer mix drove a second PCR of about 7 to 11 cycles. Sequencing of every sample gave 3 million or more CDR3-containing paired-end reads. Using its own MiXCR run on the 5' RACE reads, TCRdb lists one record per CDR3 protein. The sample carries over a million distinct CDR3 sequences, approximately 39% recorded once.

The V and J genes are TRBV4-2 and TRBJ2-3; 10 nucleotides agree with TRBD2. This sequence was found in a woman younger than 35 in good health. Source material: blood. CDR3 nucleotides: TGTGCCAGCAGCCAAGAAGTGACTAGCGGGTTGGATACGCAGTATTTT. It encodes CASSQEVTSGLDTQYF.